These T cell receptor beta chains were read from a single sample in a study of cytomegalovirus exposure and HLA in healthy donors. Libraries were prepared by immunoSEQ multiplex PCR; TCRdb keeps only in-frame clonotypes and omits some of them. The sample has hundreds of thousands of clones, about 72% seen once. The specimen sequenced was PBMCs. The receptor set was obtained from a male donor in good health and CMV-seronegative. Both conserved end residues are part of each CDR3. D genes are given only for firm matches. Size tells how often a clone was seen (once, few, many) or the class of an expanded clone, and some rows leave it out.

j_gene | abundance | d_gene | v_gene | CDR3aa | CDR3nt
TRBJ2-1 | - | TRBD1 | TRBV19 | CASSVGTGTYNEQFF | TGTGCCAGTAGTGTCGGGACAGGGACCTACAATGAGCAGTTCTTC
TRBJ1-2 | - | - | TRBV30 | CAWSKQKGYTF | TGTGCCTGGAGTAAACAGAAAGGCTACACCTTC
TRBJ2-7 | - | TRBD1 | TRBV5-4 | CASRGTGPSYEQYF | TGTGCCAGCAGAGGGACAGGCCCGTCCTACGAGCAGTACTTC
TRBJ2-3 | - | TRBD2 | TRBV28 | CASSFRLAGTDTQYF | TGTGCCAGCAGTTTCCGACTAGCGGGGACAGATACGCAGTATTTT
TRBJ1-1 | - | TRBD1 | TRBV7-6 | CASSLGGQGVVNTEAFF | TGTGCCAGCAGCTTAGGGGGACAGGGGGTGGTGAACACTGAAGCTTTCTTT
TRBJ2-6 | once | - | TRBV19 | CASGGHGANVLTF | TGTGCCAGTGGAGGCCATGGGGCCAACGTCCTGACTTTC
TRBJ2-1 | once | TRBD1 | TRBV2 | CASSGDRGTYNEQFF | TGTGCCAGCAGTGGCGACAGGGGTACCTACAATGAGCAGTTCTTC
TRBJ2-1 | - | - | TRBV2 | CASSEGQGLKFF | TGTGCCAGCAGTGAAGGGCAGGGTTTAAAGTTCTTC
TRBJ2-1 | - | TRBD2 | TRBV7-9 | CASSPLVLAGDGSYNEQFF | TGTGCCAGCAGCCCCCTGGTACTAGCGGGAGATGGTTCCTACAATGAGCAGTTCTTC
TRBJ2-1 | - | TRBD2 | TRBV30 | CARTIRTSANNEQFF | TGTGCCCGGACAATCCGGACTAGCGCTAACAATGAGCAGTTCTTC
TRBJ1-3 | - | - | TRBV6-5 | CASSYSGTSNTIYF | TGTGCCAGCAGTTACAGCGGGACTTCCAACACCATATATTTT
TRBJ1-2 | once | - | TRBV6-5 | CASSMTGNYGYTF | TGTGCCAGCAGCATGACCGGGAACTATGGCTACACCTTC
TRBJ2-2 | - | - | TRBV4-1 | CASSQDPRGRTGELFF | TGCGCCAGCAGCCAAGATCCCAGGGGCCGGACCGGGGAGCTGTTTTTT
TRBJ1-5 | - | - | TRBV5-1 | CASSHSLIDTAASSNQPQHF | TGCGCCAGCAGCCACTCGCTTATTGACACGGCAGCTTCAAGCAATCAGCCCCAGCATTTT
TRBJ2-1 | once | TRBD1 | TRBV7-9 | CSSSRYLPTGVEDEQFF | TGTTCCAGCAGCCGTTATTTGCCAACAGGGGTCGAGGATGAGCAGTTCTTC
TRBJ1-2 | - | TRBD1 | TRBV6-5 | CASSPTGGMNYGYTF | TGTGCCAGCAGTCCGACAGGGGGCATGAACTATGGCTACACCTTC
TRBJ1-2 | - | - | TRBV6-5 | CASSNGLLRGGYTF | TGTGCCAGCAGCAACGGGCTTCTCCGGGGTGGCTACACCTTC
TRBJ1-2 | - | - | TRBV5-1 | CASSLAGRSGYTF | TGCGCCAGCAGCTTGGCAGGGCGCTCTGGCTACACCTTC
TRBJ2-3 | once | - | TRBV5-1 | CASSRPAGAGDTQYF | TGCGCCAGCAGCCGCCCGGCAGGGGCCGGAGATACGCAGTATTTT
TRBJ2-1 | - | - | TRBV6-1 | CASLPDSFYNEQFF | TGTGCCAGCCTCCCGGACAGCTTTTACAATGAGCAGTTCTTC
TRBJ2-7 | - | TRBD1 | TRBV28 | CASSSARTGVWEQYF | TGTGCCAGCAGTTCAGCCCGGACAGGGGTGTGGGAGCAGTACTTC
TRBJ2-1 | few | - | TRBV12-5 | CASGLGRGNEQFF | TGTGCTAGTGGTTTAGGCAGAGGCAATGAGCAGTTCTTC
TRBJ1-4 | - | - | TRBV4-1 | CASSGGAARGEKLFF | TGCGCCAGCTCCGGGGGGGCGGCACGGGGAGAAAAACTGTTTTTT
TRBJ1-1 | - | - | TRBV6-1 | CASSELQGLANTEAFF | TGTGCCAGCAGTGAATTGCAGGGGCTGGCGAACACTGAAGCTTTCTTT
TRBJ2-7 | - | TRBD2 | TRBV5-3 | CASSSAGGAVEQYF | TGTGCCAGCAGCTCCGCGGGAGGGGCGGTCGAGCAGTACTTC
TRBJ1-2 | few | - | TRBV2 | CASWDFYGYTF | TGTGCCAGCTGGGACTTTTATGGCTACACCTTC
TRBJ2-3 | - | TRBD1 | TRBV6-5 | CASSYSGGSQYF | TGTGCCAGCAGTTACTCAGGGGGCTCGCAGTATTTT
TRBJ2-1 | - | - | TRBV27 | CASSLGTTYNEQFF | TGTGCCAGCAGTTTAGGTACTACCTACAATGAGCAGTTCTTC
TRBJ2-7 | - | TRBD2 | TRBV29-1 | CSVLLAGGSYEQYF | TGCAGCGTGCTCCTAGCGGGGGGAAGCTACGAGCAGTACTTC